This note documents a single T cell receptor (beta chain) sequence. It has no known antigen specificity. No qualities accompany the bases; no much larger clone lies one base away. Patients were selected on the basis of adequate residual fresh-frozen tumor tissue and more than two years of available survival data. Although molecular status otherwise differed among the glioblastoma patients, no patient had an isocitrate dehydrogenase mutation. PBMC were collected before vaccination, two weeks after the third vaccination, and at tumor progression if tumor progression occurred. Genomic DNA was extracted with the Qiagen DNeasy Blood extraction Kit. The data were obtained in a study of glioma-infiltrating T cells after dendritic cell vaccination (dated by TCRdb to about 2016). Context from the whole study: The cohort included roughly 15 glioblastoma patients drawn from Phase I and II dendritic cell vaccination trials, of whom 9 were newly diagnosed and 6 had recurrent disease. Deep sequencing of TCR beta CDR3 regions was used to quantify tumor-infiltrating lymphocyte content and compare tumor and blood repertoires in dendritic cell-vaccinated glioblastoma patients. Patients received autologous tumor lysate-pulsed dendritic cell vaccination between about 2003 and 2013. TCR sequencing metrics, including TIL content and tumor-blood repertoire overlap, were correlated with survival after dendritic cell vaccination. The vaccine was prepared from monocyte-derived dendritic cells that were cultured for roughly 7 days with IL-4 and GM-CSF and then pulsed overnight with autologous tumor lysate. Each patient was given three intradermal dendritic cell vaccine injections, spaced two weeks apart, in the arm below the axilla. The study at large found these results: The three-group TCR overlap response model was characterized as speculative, and prospective validation of the model was stated to be required. The cohort was small and heterogeneous, with few patients having full blood and tumor sets and even fewer initial-recurrent tumor pairs. TCR clonality showed no direct relationship with survival, which suggests that a diverse polyclonal response may be important. After dendritic cell vaccination, a higher estimated pretreatment TIL content predicted longer time to progression and longer overall survival.

Using the immunoSEQ assay, TCRB CDR3 regions were amplified from approximately 2.1 micrograms of genomic DNA, or from all available DNA when less than that was on hand. For multiplex PCR, 60 forward primers for TCR V beta segments and 13 reverse primers for J beta segments were used. To estimate reads per starting template, synthetic control templates were spiked into each sample at limiting dilution. Sequencing produced 87 bp reads on the Illumina HiSeq System. The study's processing was this. PCR and sequencing errors were removed by a nearest neighbor algorithm that merged closely related sequences. TCR overlap was defined as the percentage of unique tumor TCR beta sequences that were also found in the peripheral blood of the same patient. TCRdb provides this immuneACCESS table in a form limited to in-frame rearrangements. Some clones are lacking; in checked studies, under half of them reflect an unresolved V gene, and why the rest are absent is not known. That table supplies the V and J calls and clone size; D and trimming were determined from the DNA. The sample table contains a few thousand clones; only one count was recorded for under 95% of them. Of the sample, roughly 5% is held by the ten largest clones.

The CDR3 runs 13 amino acids, cysteine and phenylalanine included. Kept here is only the CDR3 DNA, which spans 39 bases and is read in frame from base 1. CDR1 MGHDK and CDR2 SYGVNS were looked up in the germline V gene. A distance of 10 bases separates the germline ends of V and J, which lose 1 base and 9 bases respectively. This sequence originates from a human donor with glioblastoma. Sequencing used blood, obtained before dendritic cell vaccination. Recombination connected TRBV25-1 to TRBJ1-5; the D gene is not confidently resolved. The nucleotides read TGTGCCAGCAGTGAATCCCGGGTCGGGCCCCAGCATTTT. Translated, this gives CASSESRVGPQHF. Beyond the CDR3, the reference TRBV25-1 and TRBJ1-5 genes provide the residues; the full variable domain reads: EADIYQTPRYLVIGTGKKITLECSQTMGHDKMYWYQQDPGMELHLIHYSYGVNSTEKGDLSSESTVSRIRTEHFPLTLESARPSHTSQYLCASSESRVGPQHFGDGTRLSIL.